This T cell receptor (beta chain) is from a study of shared clonotypes between healthy human individuals. Only in-frame clones appear in the TCRdb table, and some are missing; sequencing was by immunoSEQ multiplex PCR. The data contain 1,500,000 or so clones, 98% of them singletons. The sample comprised naive CD4+ T cells sorted from blood. Specified subset: CD45RA+ positively selected. The TCR originated in a man aged 30-40 years in good health.

The chain's CDR3 is CASSPRLLSNTGELFF. The DNA for the CDR3 is TGTGCCAGCAGTCCGCGACTGCTCTCGAACACCGGGGAGCTGTTTTTT. The chain couples TRBV27 to TRBJ2-2; the D is unclear. The length of the CDR3 is 16 residues. Per germline, CDR1 MNHEY and CDR2 SMNVEV (reference sequence). Between the trimmed V and J ends, which lost 5 bases and 0 bases, there was a span of 13 bases.